Below, 8 T cell receptor beta chains from the same sample are listed, as sequenced in a study of cytomegalovirus exposure and HLA in healthy donors. The PCR contained 60 Vbeta and 13 Jbeta primers. Method: immunoSEQ multiplex PCR; TCRdb's copy keeps in-frame clones and lacks some. The sample carries approximately 150,000 clones, under 80% recorded once. The sample was PBMCs. These receptors originate from a man in his forties in good health and CMV-seronegative.

This clone was counted a single time. The CDR3 region has the DNA TGTGCCAGCAGCTTATCATCGGGGACAGGGGGTGATCATACGCAGTATTTT. Encoded protein: CASSLSSGTGGDHTQYF. This chain links TRBV7-2 with TRBJ2-3, with TRBD1 identical over 11 bases. Germline V CDR1 and CDR2: SGHTA, FQGNSA. This CDR3 has 17 amino acids. The trim removed 2 bases at V and 7 bases at J, leaving 11 bases unmatched.

The chain has TRBV15 and TRBJ1-2; possible D gene TRBD1, 6 bases. Germline V CDR1 and CDR2: LNHNV, YYDKDF (reference sequence). The CDR3 contains 13 residues. The V end was cut by 6 bases, the J end by 8 bases, with 16 bases between. CDR3: CATRQGPRKGYTF. In DNA form, the CDR3 reads TGTGCCACCAGACAGGGACCGCGGAAAGGCTACACCTTC.

The rearrangement uses TRBV5-6 and TRBJ2-2; 12 bases are shared with TRBD2. V shed 7 bases, J shed 1 base, and the junction held 14 bases outside the gene matches. The CDR3 runs 19 residues. The germline gives CDR1 SGHDT, CDR2 YYEEEE. CDR3 amino acids: CASASGTSGGMGNTGELFF. CDR3 DNA: TGTGCCAGCGCCTCAGGAACTAGCGGGGGGATGGGGAACACCGGGGAGCTGTTTTTT.

The rearrangement links TRBV30 to TRBJ1-5; tentatively, D is TRBD1 (5 bases). V gave up 5 bases and J gave up 5 bases, with 7 bases separating them. The CDR3 contains 11 residues. Germline V gene data show CDR1 as GTSNPN and CDR2 as SVGIG (reference sequence). In DNA form, the CDR3 reads TGTGCCTGGGGAGGGGATCAGCCCCAGCATTTT. Amino acids: CAWGGDQPQHF.

J is TRBJ2-4 and V is TRBV19, with a weak D call TRBD2 (5 bases). V lost 6 bases and J 7 bases, leaving 22 bases between the germline ends. From germline, CDR1 is LNHDA and CDR2 SQIVND (reference sequence). The CDR3 consists of 16 residues. CDR3 residues: CASRNDMQGSNNIQYF. Written as DNA, the CDR3 is TGTGCCAGTAGGAACGACATGCAAGGGAGCAATAACATTCAGTACTTC.

V is TRBV5-1 and J is TRBJ2-3; D perhaps matches TRBD1 (6 bases). The CDR3 length is 15 residues. The V end was cut by 4 bases, the J end by 2 bases, with 14 bases between. Germline CDR1 and CDR2: SGHRS and YFSETQ. In DNA, the CDR3 is TGCGCCAGCAGCCCCGGGACAAAGTACACAGATACGCAGTATTTT. Its translation: CASSPGTKYTDTQYF.

The rearrangement links TRBV7-9 to TRBJ2-1, with 8 positions matching TRBD2. From germline, CDR1 is SEHNR and CDR2 FQNEAQ (reference sequence). J gave up 5 bases and V 5 bases, and 5 bases lay outside the gene matches. CDR3 size: 14 residues. CDR3 sequence: CASSPRAGDNEQFF. CDR3 sequence (DNA): TGTGCCAGCAGCCCGCGAGCGGGGGACAATGAGCAGTTCTTC.

As for this clone: Within the sample, other DNA sequences also encode this same CDR3. The rearrangement links TRBV6-5 to TRBJ2-7; 7 nucleotides agree with TRBD2. Germline V gives CDR1 MNHEY, CDR2 SVGAGI. The CDR3 runs 14 residues. Trimming removed 6 bases from V and 0 bases from J; junction bases left unmatched: 5. The CDR3, as DNA: TGTGCCAGCAGCTCCACTAGCGACTCCTACGAGCAGTACTTC. Its translation is CASSSTSDSYEQYF.